This T cell receptor (beta chain) is from a study of T cells in Graves' hyperthyroidism and ophthalmopathy. About the study: Peripheral blood specimens were obtained at initial diagnosis, prior to any treatment.

Every diagnosis used clinical symptoms, serum thyroxine and TRAb, thyroid ultrasound and orbital computed tomography. The CDR3 regions of TCR beta were amplified from RNA transcripts. The primer set for the first-round RT-PCR of the TCR CDR3 was HTBI. TCRdb re-analysed the multiplex PCR reads in MiXCR, keeping a single row per CDR3 protein. The sample lists under 450,000 distinct CDR3 sequences, more than 15% occurring once. This clonotype was recorded at least ten times. Trimming cost V 5 bases and J 2 bases, with 10 bases left between them. The CDR3 has 13 residues. Per the germline V gene, CDR1 is LGHDT and CDR2 is YNNKEL (reference sequence).

This chain joins TRBV3-1 and TRBJ2-7; no definite D call. Sequences were obtained from blood. This TCR came from a young woman with Graves' hyperthyroidism. The CDR3: CASSTRQTYEQYF. CDR3 sequence (DNA): TGTGCCAGCAGCACCCGACAAACCTACGAGCAGTACTTC.